The next 8 T cell receptor beta chains were all read from a single sample in a study of beta chain features in type 1 diabetes. As every portion of the isolated RNA was reverse transcribed, the sequencing read expressed TCRB transcripts. Clones were read by immunoSEQ multiplex PCR, and TCRdb kept only the in-frame ones, dropping some. The sample carries some 250,000 clones, about 25% recorded once. Sequences were obtained from central memory CD4+ T cells from blood. The source is a young man in good health.

The chain employs TRBV2 and TRBJ2-1; D ambiguous. Germline CDR1 SNHLY, CDR2 FYNNEI. The CDR3 covers 13 residues. The ends were cut back, 4 bases at V and 3 bases at J, with 7 bases in the middle. The CDR3 spells CASSVGYYNEQFF. The CDR3 DNA sequence: TGTGCCAGCAGTGTTGGCTACTACAATGAGCAGTTCTTC.

This chain links TRBV7-2 with TRBJ2-5; 9 nucleotides line up with TRBD2. The length of the CDR3 is 14 residues. CDR1 is SGHTA, CDR2 FQGNSA, per germline. The V gene end was trimmed by 4 bases and the J gene end by 7 bases; junction bases not matched to a gene: 7. The CDR3 spells CASSSGTSTWTQYF. DNA for the CDR3: TGTGCCAGCAGCTCCGGGACTAGCACATGGACCCAGTACTTC.

This clone turned up a few times. Different DNA sequences within this sample yield the same CDR3. The J gene is TRBJ1-1, the V gene TRBV7-9, with no clear D. CDR1 is SEHNR, CDR2 FQNEAQ, per germline (reference sequence). This CDR3 region has 13 residues. V shed 5 bases and J shed 0 bases, with 7 bases lying between them. The CDR3 reads CASSPQLNTEAFF. The CDR3 nucleotides read TGTGCCAGCAGCCCACAGCTGAACACTGAAGCTTTCTTT.

This chain connects TRBV7-2 to TRBJ2-2, with 11 bases that match TRBD2. V lost 5 bases and J lost 4; bases outside the gene matches: 3. Per the germline V gene, CDR1 is SGHTA and CDR2 is FQGNSA. The CDR3 loop spans 15 amino acids. CDR3 sequence (DNA): TGTGCCAGCAGCAGTAGCGGGAGGGCCACCGGGGAGCTGTTTTTT. It codes for CASSSSGRATGELFF.

This clone was observed a few times. V and J are TRBV28 and TRBJ2-7; D gene unclear. The CDR3 is 14 residues long. Trimming pared 2 bases from V and 3 bases from J, leaving 11 bases between. Germline CDR1 reads MDHEN; CDR2 reads SYDVKM. CDR3 nucleotides: TGTGCCAGCAGTTTACGGCGCAATGGCTACGAGCAGTACTTC. Protein sequence: CASSLRRNGYEQYF.

This clone occurred a few times. The rearrangement joins TRBV7-2 to TRBJ2-5; TRBD2 agrees at 10 bases. J gave up 6 bases and V 1 base, and 8 bases lay outside the gene matches. Germline-derived CDR1 and CDR2 are SGHTA and FQGNSA. The length of the CDR3 is 16 residues. Here the CDR3 DNA reads TGTGCCAGCAGCTTAGTATCCAGCGGGGGGGCGAAGACCCAGTACTTC. Amino acid sequence: CASSLVSSGGAKTQYF.

V usage is TRBV6-5 and J usage is TRBJ2-5; D not resolved. V was cut by 2 bases and J by 1 base, with 8 bases left in between. The CDR3 runs to 14 residues. Germline-derived CDR1 and CDR2 are MNHEY and SVGAGI. The CDR3 loop is CASSYQTAQETQYF. In DNA, the CDR3 is TGTGCCAGCAGTTACCAGACCGCCCAAGAGACCCAGTACTTC.

The sample holds a few counts of this clone. The chain employs TRBV7-2 and TRBJ2-1; D is uncertain. This CDR3 contains 13 residues. Germline V lookup: CDR1 SGHTA, CDR2 FQGNSA. V was clipped by 5 bases and J by 4 bases, with 9 bases between them. The CDR3 loop is CASSPGRYNEQFF. CDR3 bases: TGTGCCAGCAGCCCCGGACGGTACAATGAGCAGTTCTTC.